The entry below describes one TCR beta chain. The V gene's germline CDR1 is LNHDA and CDR2 SQIVND (reference sequence). CDR3 length: 16 residues. V was shortened by 7 bases and J by 3 bases, with 19 bases between the two germline ends. Assay used: immunoSEQ multiplex PCR; TCRdb lists only in-frame clones, some missing. The sample records about 170,000 clones, approximately 90% being singletons. The data stem from a study of control samples from healthy donors and cancer patients. V and J are TRBV19 and TRBJ1-5; tentatively, D is TRBD1 (6 bases). This clonotype was obtained from a man aged 25 to 45 in good health. The sequenced sample consisted of blood. DNA of the CDR3: TGTGCCAGTACCCAGTCGAAGGGGGTTTACAATCAGCCCCAGCATTTT. Protein product: CASTQSKGVYNQPQHF.